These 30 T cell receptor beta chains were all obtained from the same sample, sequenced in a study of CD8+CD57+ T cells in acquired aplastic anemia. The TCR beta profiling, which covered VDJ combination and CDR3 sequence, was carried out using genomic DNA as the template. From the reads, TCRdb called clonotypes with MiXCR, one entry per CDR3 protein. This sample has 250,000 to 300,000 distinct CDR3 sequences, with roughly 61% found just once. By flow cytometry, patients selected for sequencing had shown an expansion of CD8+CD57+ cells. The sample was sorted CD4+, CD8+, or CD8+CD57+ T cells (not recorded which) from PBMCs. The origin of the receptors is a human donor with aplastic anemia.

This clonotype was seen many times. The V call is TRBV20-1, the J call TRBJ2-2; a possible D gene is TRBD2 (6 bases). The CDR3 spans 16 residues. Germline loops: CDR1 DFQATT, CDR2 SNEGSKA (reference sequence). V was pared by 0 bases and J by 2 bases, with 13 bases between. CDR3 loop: CSARDLARVNTGELFF. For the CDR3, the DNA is TGCAGTGCTAGAGACCTAGCGCGGGTAAACACCGGGGAGCTGTTTTTT.

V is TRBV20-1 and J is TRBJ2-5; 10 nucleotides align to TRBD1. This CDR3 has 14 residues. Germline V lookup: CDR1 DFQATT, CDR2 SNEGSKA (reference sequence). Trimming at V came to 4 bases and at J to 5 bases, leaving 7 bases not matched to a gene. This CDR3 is CSAIRQGAGETQYF. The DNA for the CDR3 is TGCAGTGCTATTCGACAGGGGGCGGGGGAGACCCAGTACTTC.

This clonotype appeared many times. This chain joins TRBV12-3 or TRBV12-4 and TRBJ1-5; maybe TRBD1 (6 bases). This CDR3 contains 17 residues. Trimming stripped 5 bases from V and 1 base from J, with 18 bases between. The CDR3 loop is CASSVLHRGASNQPQHF. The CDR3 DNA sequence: TGTGCCAGCAGTGTCCTGCATAGGGGGGCAAGCAATCAGCCCCAGCATTTT.

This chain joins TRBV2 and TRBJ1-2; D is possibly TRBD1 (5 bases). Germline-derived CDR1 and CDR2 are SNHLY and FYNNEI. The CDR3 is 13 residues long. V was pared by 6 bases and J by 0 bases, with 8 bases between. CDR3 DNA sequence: TGTGCCAGCAGGGGGACGGCTAACTATGGCTACACCTTC. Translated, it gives CASRGTANYGYTF.

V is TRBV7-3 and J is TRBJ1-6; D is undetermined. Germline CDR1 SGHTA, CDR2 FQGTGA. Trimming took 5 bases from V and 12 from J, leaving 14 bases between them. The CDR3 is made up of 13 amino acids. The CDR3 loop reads CASSQDGGGPLHF. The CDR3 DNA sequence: TGTGCCAGCAGCCAAGATGGCGGCGGACCCCTCCACTTT.

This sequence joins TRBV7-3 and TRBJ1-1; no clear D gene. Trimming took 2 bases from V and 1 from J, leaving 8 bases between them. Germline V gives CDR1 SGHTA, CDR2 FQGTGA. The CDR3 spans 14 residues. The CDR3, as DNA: TGTGCCAGCAGCTTATATGGGGAGAACACTGAAGCTTTCTTT. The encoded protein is CASSLYGENTEAFF.

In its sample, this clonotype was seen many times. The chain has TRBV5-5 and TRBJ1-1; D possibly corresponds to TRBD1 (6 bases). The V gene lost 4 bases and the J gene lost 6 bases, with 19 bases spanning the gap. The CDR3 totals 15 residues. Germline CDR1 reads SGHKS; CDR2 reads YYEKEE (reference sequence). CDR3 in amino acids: CASSPRQGLSAEAFF. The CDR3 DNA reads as TGTGCCAGCAGCCCTAGGCAGGGGCTTTCAGCTGAAGCTTTCTTT.

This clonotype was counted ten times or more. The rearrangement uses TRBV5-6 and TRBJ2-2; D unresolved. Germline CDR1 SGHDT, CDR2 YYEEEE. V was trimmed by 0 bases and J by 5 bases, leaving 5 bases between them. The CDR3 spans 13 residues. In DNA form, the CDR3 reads TGTGCCAGCAGCTTGGTTTTAACCGGGGAGCTGTTTTTT. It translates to CASSLVLTGELFF.

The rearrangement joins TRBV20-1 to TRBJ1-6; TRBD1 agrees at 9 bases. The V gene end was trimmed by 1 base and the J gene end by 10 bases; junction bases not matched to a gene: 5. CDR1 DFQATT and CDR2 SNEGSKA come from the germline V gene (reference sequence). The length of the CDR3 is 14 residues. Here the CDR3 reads CSARVGQGRSPLHF. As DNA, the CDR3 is TGCAGTGCTAGAGTGGGACAGGGTCGCTCACCCCTCCACTTT.

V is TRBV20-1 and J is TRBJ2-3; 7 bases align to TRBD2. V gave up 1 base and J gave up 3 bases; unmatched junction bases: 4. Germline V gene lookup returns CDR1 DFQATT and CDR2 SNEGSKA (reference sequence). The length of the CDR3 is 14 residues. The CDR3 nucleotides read TGCAGTGCTAGAGGGGGGGGGAAGACAGATACGCAGTATTTT. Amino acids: CSARGGGKTDTQYF.

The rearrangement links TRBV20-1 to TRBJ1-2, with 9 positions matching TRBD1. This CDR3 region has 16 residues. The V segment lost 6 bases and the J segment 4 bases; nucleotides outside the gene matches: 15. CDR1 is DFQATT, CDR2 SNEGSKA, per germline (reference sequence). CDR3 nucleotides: TGCAGTGCCGGATCGGCGCCGGGACAGGGTCTCTATGGCTACACCTTC. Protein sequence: CSAGSAPGQGLYGYTF.

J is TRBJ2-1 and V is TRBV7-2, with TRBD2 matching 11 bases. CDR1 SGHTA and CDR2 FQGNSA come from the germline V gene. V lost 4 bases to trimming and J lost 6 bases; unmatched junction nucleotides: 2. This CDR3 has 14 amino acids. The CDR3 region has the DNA TGTGCCAGCAGCTCGACTAGCGGGATCAATGAGCAGTTCTTC. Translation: CASSSTSGINEQFF.

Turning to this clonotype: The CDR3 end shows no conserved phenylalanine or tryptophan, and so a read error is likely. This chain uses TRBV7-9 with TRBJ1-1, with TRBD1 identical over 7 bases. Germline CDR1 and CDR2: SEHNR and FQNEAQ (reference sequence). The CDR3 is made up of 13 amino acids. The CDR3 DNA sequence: TGTGCCAGCAGCTTTGGGACAGCCTCTGAGGCTTTCCTT. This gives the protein CASSFGTASEAFL.

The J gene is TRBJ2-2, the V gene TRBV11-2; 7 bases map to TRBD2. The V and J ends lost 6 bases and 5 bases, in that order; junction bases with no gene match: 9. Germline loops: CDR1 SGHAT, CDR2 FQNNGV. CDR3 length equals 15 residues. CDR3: CASRAGLPGTGELFF. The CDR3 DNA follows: TGTGCCAGCAGAGCGGGACTCCCGGGGACCGGGGAGCTGTTTTTT.

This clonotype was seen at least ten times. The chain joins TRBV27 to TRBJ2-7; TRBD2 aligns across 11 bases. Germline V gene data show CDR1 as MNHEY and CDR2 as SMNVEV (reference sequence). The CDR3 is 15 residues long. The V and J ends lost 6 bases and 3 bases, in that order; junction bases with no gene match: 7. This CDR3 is CASRERLAGNYEQYF. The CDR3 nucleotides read TGTGCCAGCAGGGAACGACTAGCGGGGAACTACGAGCAGTACTTC.

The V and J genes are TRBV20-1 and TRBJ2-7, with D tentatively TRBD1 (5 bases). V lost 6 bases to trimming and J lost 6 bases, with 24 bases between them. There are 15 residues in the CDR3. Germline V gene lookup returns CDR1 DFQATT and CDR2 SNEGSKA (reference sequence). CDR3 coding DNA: TGCAGTGCGACCAGACAGACCGGTAGCCTACGCGAGCAGTACTTC. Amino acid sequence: CSATRQTGSLREQYF.

The DNA of the CDR3 is TGCAGTGCTAGAGATCTCATGGCGACATCGTGGGCTTTATATTTT. The encoded protein is CSARDLMATSWALYF. The chain combines TRBV20-1 with TRBJ1-3; D is undetermined. Trimming cost V 0 bases and J 14 bases, with 23 bases left between them. The length of the CDR3 is 15 residues. Germline CDR1 reads DFQATT; CDR2 reads SNEGSKA (reference sequence).

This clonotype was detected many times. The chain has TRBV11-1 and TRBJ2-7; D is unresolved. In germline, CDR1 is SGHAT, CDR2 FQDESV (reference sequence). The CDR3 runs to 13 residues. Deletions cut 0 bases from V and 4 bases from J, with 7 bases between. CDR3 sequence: CASSLAAEYEQYF. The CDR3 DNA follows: TGTGCCAGCAGCTTAGCGGCAGAGTACGAGCAGTACTTC.

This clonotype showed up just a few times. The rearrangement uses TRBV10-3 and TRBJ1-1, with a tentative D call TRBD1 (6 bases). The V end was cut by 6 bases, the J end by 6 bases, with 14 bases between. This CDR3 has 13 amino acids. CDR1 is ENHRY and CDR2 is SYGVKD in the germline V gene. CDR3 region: CAIRETGSSEAFF. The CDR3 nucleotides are TGTGCCATCAGGGAGACAGGCTCATCTGAAGCTTTCTTT.

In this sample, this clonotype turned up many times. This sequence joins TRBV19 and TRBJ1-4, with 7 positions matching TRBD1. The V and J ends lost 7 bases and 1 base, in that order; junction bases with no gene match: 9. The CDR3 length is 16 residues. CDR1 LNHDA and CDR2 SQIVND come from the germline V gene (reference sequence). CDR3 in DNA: TGTGCCAGTATGCACAGGGGATCGGGAACTAATGAAAAACTGTTTTTT. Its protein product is CASMHRGSGTNEKLFF.

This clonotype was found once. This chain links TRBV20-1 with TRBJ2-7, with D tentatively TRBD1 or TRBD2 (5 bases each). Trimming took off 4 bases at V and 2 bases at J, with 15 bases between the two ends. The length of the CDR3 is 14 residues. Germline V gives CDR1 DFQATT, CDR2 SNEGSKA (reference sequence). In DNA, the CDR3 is TGCAGTGCTATAGACCGGGACCAACCCTACGAGCAGTACTTC. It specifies CSAIDRDQPYEQYF.

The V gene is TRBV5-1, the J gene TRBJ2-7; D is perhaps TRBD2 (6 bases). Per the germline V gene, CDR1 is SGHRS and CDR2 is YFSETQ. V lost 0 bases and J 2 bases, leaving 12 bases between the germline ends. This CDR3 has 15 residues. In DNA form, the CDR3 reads TGCGCCAGCAGCTTGGTTAGCGGCAGGGCCTACGAGCAGTACTTC. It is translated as CASSLVSGRAYEQYF.

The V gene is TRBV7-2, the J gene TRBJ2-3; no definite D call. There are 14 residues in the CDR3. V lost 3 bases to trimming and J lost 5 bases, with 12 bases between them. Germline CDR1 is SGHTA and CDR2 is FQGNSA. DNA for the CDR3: TGTGCCAGCAGCTTGGCAGGCAACCAAGATACGCAGTATTTT. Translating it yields CASSLAGNQDTQYF.

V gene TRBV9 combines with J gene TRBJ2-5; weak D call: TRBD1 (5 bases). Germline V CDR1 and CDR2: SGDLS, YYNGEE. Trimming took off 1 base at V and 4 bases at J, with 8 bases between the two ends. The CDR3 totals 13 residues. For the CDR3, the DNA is TGTGCCAGCAGCGTACAGGGTGGAGAGACCCAGTACTTC. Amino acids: CASSVQGGETQYF. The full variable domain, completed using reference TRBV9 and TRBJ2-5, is DSGVTQTPKHLITATGQRVTLRCSPRSGDLSVYWYQQSLDQGLQFLIQYYNGEERAKGNILERFSAQQFPDLHSELNLSSLELGDSALYFCASSVQGGETQYFGPGTRLLVL.

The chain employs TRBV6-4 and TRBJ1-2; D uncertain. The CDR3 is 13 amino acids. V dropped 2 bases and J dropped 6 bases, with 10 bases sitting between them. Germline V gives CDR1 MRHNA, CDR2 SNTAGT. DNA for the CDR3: TGTGCCAGCAGTGACGGTGAACACGATGGCTACACCTTC. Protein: CASSDGEHDGYTF.

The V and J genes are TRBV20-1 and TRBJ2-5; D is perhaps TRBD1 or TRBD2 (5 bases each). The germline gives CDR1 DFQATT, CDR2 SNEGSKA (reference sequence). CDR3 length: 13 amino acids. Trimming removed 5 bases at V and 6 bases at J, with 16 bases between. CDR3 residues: CSALGDGTKTQYF. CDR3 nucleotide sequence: TGCAGTGCTTTGGGGGACGGAACAAAGACCCAGTACTTC.

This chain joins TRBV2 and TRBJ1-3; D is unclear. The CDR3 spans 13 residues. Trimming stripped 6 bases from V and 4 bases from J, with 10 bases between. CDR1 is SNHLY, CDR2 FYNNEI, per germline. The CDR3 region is CASRLQEGNTIYF. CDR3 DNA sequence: TGTGCCAGCAGGTTGCAAGAAGGAAACACCATATATTTT. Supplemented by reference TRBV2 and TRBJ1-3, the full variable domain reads EPEVTQTPSHQVTQMGQEVILRCVPISNHLYFYWYRQILGQKVEFLVSFYNNEISEKSEIFDDQFSVERPDGSNFTLKIRSTKLEDSAMYFCASRLQEGNTIYFGEGSWLTVV.

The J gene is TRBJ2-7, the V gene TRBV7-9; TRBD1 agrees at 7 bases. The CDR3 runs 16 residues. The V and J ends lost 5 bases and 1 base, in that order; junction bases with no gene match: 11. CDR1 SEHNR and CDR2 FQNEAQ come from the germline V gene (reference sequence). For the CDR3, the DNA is TGTGCCAGCAGCCCCCGACAGGGCCACCAATCCTACGAGCAGTACTTC. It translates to CASSPRQGHQSYEQYF.

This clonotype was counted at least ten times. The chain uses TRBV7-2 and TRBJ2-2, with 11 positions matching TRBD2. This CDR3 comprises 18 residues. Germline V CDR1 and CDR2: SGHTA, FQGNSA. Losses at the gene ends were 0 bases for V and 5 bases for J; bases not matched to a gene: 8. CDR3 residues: CASSLAPSGGFRTGELFF. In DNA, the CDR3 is TGTGCCAGCAGCTTAGCGCCTAGCGGGGGGTTTCGGACCGGGGAGCTGTTTTTT.

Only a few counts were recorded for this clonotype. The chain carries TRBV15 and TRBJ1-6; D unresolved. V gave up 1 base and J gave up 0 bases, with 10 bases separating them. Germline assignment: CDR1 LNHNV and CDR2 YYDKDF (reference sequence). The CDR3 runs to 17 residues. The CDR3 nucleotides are TGTGCCACCAGCAGAGCTGGTTTCGGCTCCTATAATTCACCCCTCCACTTT. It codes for CATSRAGFGSYNSPLHF.